The source of this T cell receptor (beta chain) is a study of T-cell reconstitution after alpha-beta-depleted transplantation in children. Whole-study findings and limits: Surviving recipient T cells and thymic progenitors underlay high day-60 TCRbeta diversity in some patients. As was reported, about two months after transplant, alpha-beta T cells came from several hundred expanded graft clones. A year had passed since transplant, and T-cell counts and diversity by then came mostly from newly produced T cells.

The ends were cut back, 1 base at V and 6 bases at J, with 10 bases in the middle. Germline CDR1 reads LGHNA; CDR2 reads YSLEER. The CDR3 covers 14 residues. Researchers prepared the TCRbeta library using unique molecular identifiers, the study reports. Each CDR3 protein is one row after TCRdb ran MiXCR on the PCR reads. The sample includes about 300,000 distinct CDR3 sequences, 10% seen only once; the top ten take less than 9%. This clonotype has only a few counts. Antigen: not known. This TCR was recovered from a boy in the first two years of life with acute myeloid leukemia, due to receive a stem cell transplant. This material consisted of PBMCs, taken before TCRalphabeta/CD19-depleted stem cell transplant. The chain carries TRBV4-3 and TRBJ2-1; D is possibly TRBD2 (6 bases). The CDR3, as DNA: TGCGCCAGCAGCCAAGGACGGGACTTCAATGAGCAGTTCTTC. Residues: CASSQGRDFNEQFF.